This T cell receptor beta chain was captured by sequencing in a study of post-analysis software for immune sequencing data (dated by TCRdb to between 2014 and 2017). Describing the broader study: Relapsing-remitting, secondary progressive and progressive-relapsing multiple sclerosis were recorded as disease courses, and subtype annotation was lacking for some patients. Patient repertoires were compared against roughly 12 previously published healthy control repertoires from donors aged 6 to 25 years. A subset of samples was prepared in parallel using single-end sample barcoding, then pooled and co-amplified after Illumina adapter ligation. Points the paper makes about the study in general: Patients showed significantly higher frequencies than controls for five TRBV segments, among them TRBV5-6, TRBV5-1 and TRBV20-1. Direct clustering with F measure revealed strong co-clustering of samples prepared in the same batch, which led to a batch-effect correction. The control group was slightly older than the multiple sclerosis patient group. Compared with controls, multiple sclerosis patients had significantly lower normalized Chao1 diversity, a finding suggesting substantial peripheral T-cell clonal expansion.

Libraries were built with PCR. The sequencer listed for this sample is Illumina HiSeq 2500. To reduce PCR and sequencing biases, unique molecular identifiers were built into the TCR beta cDNA libraries. Roughly 0.5 million cDNA molecules were obtained per 1 to 10 million input T cells, so each molecule approximated one T cell. The patient libraries were prepared and sequenced using the same protocol as the earlier healthy control dataset. Samples belonging to the same batch were prepared together, multiplexed and sequenced on a shared HiSeq lane. Per the authors' processing: MIGEC handled the raw barcoded reads, throwing out single-read molecular identifier groups before consensus assembly and CDR3 extraction. VDJtools was used for post-analysis of the clonotype tables, with diversity normalized by down-sampling every dataset to the smallest sample size. To correct batch-related cross-sample contamination, repertoire overlap clustering matched CDR3 amino acid sequences but not nucleotide sequences. The public reads were reprocessed in TCRdb via fastp at Q25 and MiXCR, keeping in-frame beta chains. When rows share a CDR3 protein, they turn into one entry using the most common DNA and genes. TCRdb, not the authors, supplied the V and J calls. This sample holds 380,000 or so distinct CDR3 sequences; less than 35% were observed only once. 13% of the sample belongs to the ten largest clones.

Remarks on this clonotype: Its antigen has not been determined. With a much larger clone just one base away, this may be a read error.

TCR beta repertoires were profiled from peripheral blood of roughly twelve young patients with multiple sclerosis to demonstrate the VDJtools post-analysis software. Multiple sclerosis patients were children and adolescents aged roughly 6 to 15 years. Spanning cysteine to phenylalanine, the CDR3 consists of 15 amino acids. Solely the CDR3 DNA is kept, with 45 bases framed from the first base. The germline V gene sets CDR1 to SGHRS and CDR2 to YFSETQ. The source of this sequence is a girl between 5 and 17 years old with multiple sclerosis. Input material: blood. This sequence uses TRBV5-1 and TRBJ2-1; the D assignment is uncertain and may be TRBD1 or TRBD2, with 5 bases supporting each. Near its end, the DNA agrees better with TRBJ2-7, so the J call may be wrong. The sequenced DNA: TGCGCCAGCAGCTTACGGGACCCAAATTACAATGAGCAGTACTTC. Its translation is CASSLRDPNYNEQYF.